The rows below give T cell receptor beta chains drawn from one sample of a study of blood T cell repertoires in COVID-19. Repertoires were generated with immunoSEQ multiplex PCR, while TCRdb's copy carries only in-frame clones and drops some. The table has some 530,000 clones, approximately 85% seen once. Sequencing was done on a sample of peripheral blood. The receptors stem from a human donor in a cohort sampled during active COVID-19. CDR3s leave out the opening cysteine and the closing phenylalanine or tryptophan. Fields, in order: V gene, CDR3 protein.

V: TRBV19; CDR3: ASGRTSGSYEQY
V: TRBV5-1; CDR3: ASTRLGADTQY
V: TRBV30; CDR3: AWTETRSWGDEKLF
V: TRBV7-2; CDR3: ASSPSGTYNEQF
V: TRBV19; CDR3: ASSMKRESGYEQY
V: TRBV30; CDR3: AWRPRTVIQETQY
V: TRBV7-6; CDR3: ASSLAPTENQPQH
V: TRBV27; CDR3: ASQILATMGEQY
V: TRBV7-2; CDR3: ASRKRDSYNSPLH
V: TRBV30; CDR3: AWSGGLAAYNEQF
V: TRBV7-9; CDR3: ASSVGGSSNQPQH
V: TRBV28; CDR3: ASSLGLAGDYGYT
V: TRBV18; CDR3: ASSPPGWDTNYGYT
V: TRBV29-1; CDR3: SVESSGSDEQF
V: TRBV28; CDR3: ASSWTGRNTEAF
V: TRBV5-4; CDR3: ASSFGGFSAQETQY
V: TRBV7-9; CDR3: ASSLWRAENTEAF
V: TRBV6-5; CDR3: ASSRGHTTNYGYT
V: TRBV5-1; CDR3: ASSLDRAYNSPLH
V: TRBV10-3; CDR3: AISVKGAGPYEQY
V: TRBV28; CDR3: ASSFRSPPYNEQF
V: TRBV10-1; CDR3: ASGTGGPGRTEAF
V: TRBV12-3/TRBV12-4; CDR3: ASSQGITGEF
V: TRBV7-2; CDR3: ASSLRLHNNEQF
V: TRBV11-2; CDR3: ASSLVRQYAGAFYGYT
V: TRBV7-2; CDR3: ASSTRQFSETQY
V: TRBV6-2/TRBV6-3; CDR3: ASSYPGLGSSSEQF
V: TRBV5-1; CDR3: ASSSRGGATDTQY
V: TRBV9; CDR3: ASSLGPPDTQY
V: TRBV11-2; CDR3: ASSLGTVSNTEAF
V: TRBV11-2; CDR3: ASSLGRQPNSPLH
V: TRBV5-6; CDR3: ASSLTGITDTQY
V: TRBV7-2; CDR3: ASSPDRASRNTIY
V: TRBV5-3; CDR3: ARSGGPGTAYSNQPQH
V: TRBV3-1/TRBV3-2; CDR3: ASSPLGQIDYEQY
V: TRBV7-2; CDR3: ASSLAAGGYQPQH
V: TRBV28; CDR3: ASSPTGFSNQPQH
V: TRBV6-2/TRBV6-3; CDR3: ASTPYLLRDEQY
V: TRBV7-6; CDR3: ASSSSRGQVTQY
V: TRBV5-4; CDR3: ASSSSHEQY
V: TRBV15; CDR3: ATSMVYSHEKLF
V: TRBV9; CDR3: ASSVDPGGLGYT
V: TRBV7-9; CDR3: ASSPKKETGGLNTGELF
V: TRBV2; CDR3: ASSEGAGGNGYGYT
V: TRBV28; CDR3: ASRDGVSSGNTIY
V: TRBV14; CDR3: ATLRTGEYEQY
V: TRBV15; CDR3: ATSRVYEGYAYEQY
V: TRBV7-3; CDR3: ASSPGGRRYNEQF